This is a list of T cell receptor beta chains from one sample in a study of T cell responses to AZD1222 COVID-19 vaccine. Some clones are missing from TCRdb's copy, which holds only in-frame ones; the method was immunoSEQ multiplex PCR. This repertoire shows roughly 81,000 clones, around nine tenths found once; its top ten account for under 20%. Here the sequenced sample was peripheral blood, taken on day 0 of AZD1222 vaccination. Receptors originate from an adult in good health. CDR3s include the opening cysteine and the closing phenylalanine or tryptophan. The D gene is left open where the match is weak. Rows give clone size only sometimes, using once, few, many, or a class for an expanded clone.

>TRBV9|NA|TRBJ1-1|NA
TGTGCCAGCAGCGTAGAGGGACACGGGGACACTGAAGCTTTCTTT
CASSVEGHGDTEAFF
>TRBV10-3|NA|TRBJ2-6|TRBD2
TGTGCCATCAGTGGTGGCGGGGGAAACTCTGGGGCCAACGTCCTGACTTTC
CAISGGGGNSGANVLTF
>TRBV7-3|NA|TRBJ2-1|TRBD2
TGTGCCAGCAGCTTACGTCACGGGACTAGCTATTGGAACGAGCAGTTCTTC
CASSLRHGTSYWNEQFF
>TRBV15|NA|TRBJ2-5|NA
TGTGCCACCAGCTCCCGCGGCGGTGGGGAGACCCAGTACTTC
CATSSRGGGETQYF
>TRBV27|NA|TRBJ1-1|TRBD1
TGTGCCAGCAGTTTCTTGGCGGGCAGGGGGCACACTGAAGCTTTCTTT
CASSFLAGRGHTEAFF
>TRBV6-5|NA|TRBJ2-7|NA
TGTGCCAGCAGTACGGGGCGGGCCGCCTACGAGCAGTACTTC
CASSTGRAAYEQYF
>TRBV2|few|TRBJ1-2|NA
TGTGCCAGCAGTGAATTGGGGAACTATGGCTACACCTTC
CASSELGNYGYTF
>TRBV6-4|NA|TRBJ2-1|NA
TGTGCCAGCAGTGACTCAGCGCTCAATGAGCAGTTCTTC
CASSDSALNEQFF
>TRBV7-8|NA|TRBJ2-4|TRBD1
TGTGCCAGCAGCTTCCCCGACGACAGGGGCCTAGCCAAAAACATTCAGTACTTC
CASSFPDDRGLAKNIQYF
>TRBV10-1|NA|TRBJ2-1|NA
TGCGCCAGCAGCTCGGGTAGGAACAATGAGCAGTTCTTC
CASSSGRNNEQFF
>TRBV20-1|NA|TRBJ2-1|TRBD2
TGCAGTGCTAGTGGTCTAGCGGACAATGAGCAGTTCTTC
CSASGLADNEQFF
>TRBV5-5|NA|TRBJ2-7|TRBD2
TGTGCCAGCAGCTTGCGGGCCACTAGCGCCTACTACGAGCAGTACTTC
CASSLRATSAYYEQYF
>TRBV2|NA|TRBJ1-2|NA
TGTGCCAGCAGACAGCAGGGCGTAGGCTATGGCTACACCTTC
CASRQQGVGYGYTF
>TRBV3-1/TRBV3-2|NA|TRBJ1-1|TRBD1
TGTGCCAGCAGCCAAGAGGAGCACAGGGGGCAGATTGCTTTCTTT
CASSQEEHRGQIAFF
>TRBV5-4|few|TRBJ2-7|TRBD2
TGTGCCAGCAGCCCGGGGGGGACTAGCGGGAGGGGTGAGCAGTACTTC
CASSPGGTSGRGEQYF
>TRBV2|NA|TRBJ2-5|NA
TGTGCCAGCACCGAGTTTTCCAGGCCCGAAGAGACCCAGTACTTC
CASTEFSRPEETQYF
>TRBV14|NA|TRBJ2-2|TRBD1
TGTGCCAGCAGCTCAGGACAGGGGTTTATGGCCGGGGAGCTGTTTTTT
CASSSGQGFMAGELFF
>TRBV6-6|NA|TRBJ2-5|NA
TGTGCCAGCAGTTACTCTAGCCGGAGGGAGACCCAGTACTTC
CASSYSSRRETQYF
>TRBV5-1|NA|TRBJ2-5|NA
TGCGCCAGCAGCTTCGGTCCACATCCCCGCCAAGAGACCCAGTACTTC
CASSFGPHPRQETQYF
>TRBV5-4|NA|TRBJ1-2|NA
TGTGCCAGCAGCTCCGTGACAGCTTCCCTCTTCTCTTACTATGGCTACACCTTC
CASSSVTASLFSYYGYTF
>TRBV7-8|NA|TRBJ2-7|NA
TGTGCCAGCAGCTTAGCGCCCAGTGCCGACTACGAGCAGTACTTC
CASSLAPSADYEQYF
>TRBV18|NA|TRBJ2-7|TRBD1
TGTGCCAGCTCACTTGACAGGGGCGAGCAGTACTTC
CASSLDRGEQYF
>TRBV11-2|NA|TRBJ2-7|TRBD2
TGTGCCAGCAGCTCCGGGACTAGCGGGGCCTACGAGCAGTACTTC
CASSSGTSGAYEQYF
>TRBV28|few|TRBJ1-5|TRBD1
TGTGCCAGCAGGAATACAGGGGCCAGGAATCAGCCCCAGCATTTT
CASRNTGARNQPQHF
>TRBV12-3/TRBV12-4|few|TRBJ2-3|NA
TGTGCCAGCAGTTTAACCAGCACAGATACGCAGTATTTT
CASSLTSTDTQYF
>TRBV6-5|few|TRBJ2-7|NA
TGTGCCAGCAGTTACGGGGGCTCCTACGAGCAGTACTTC
CASSYGGSYEQYF
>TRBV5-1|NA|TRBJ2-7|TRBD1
TGCGCCAGCAGCCGTGGACAGGGTGACGAGCAGTACTTC
CASSRGQGDEQYF
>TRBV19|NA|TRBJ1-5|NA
TGTGCCAGTAGTATAGCCAGTAGCAATCAGCCCCAGCATTTT
CASSIASSNQPQHF
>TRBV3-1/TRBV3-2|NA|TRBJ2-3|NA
TGTGCCAGCAGTCTCACAGATACGCAGTATTTT
CASSLTDTQYF
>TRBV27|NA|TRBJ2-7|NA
TGTGCCAGCAGGTCCCTCCCGGCCCCCCCCTACGAGCAGTACTTC
CASRSLPAPPYEQYF
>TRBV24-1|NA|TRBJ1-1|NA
TGTGCCACCAGTGATTGGGACCGCCCGGAAGCTTTCTTT
CATSDWDRPEAFF
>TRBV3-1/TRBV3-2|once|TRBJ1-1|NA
TGTGCCAGCAGCCAAGATCCCCAGACGAACACTGAAGCTTTCTTT
CASSQDPQTNTEAFF
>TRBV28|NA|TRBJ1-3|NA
TGTGCCAGCATGGAGGGTAAGACTGGAAACACCATATATTTT
CASMEGKTGNTIYF
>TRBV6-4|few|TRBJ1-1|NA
TGTGCCAGCAGTGACCGGGGGGAACCTAACCTGAACACTGAAGCTTTCTTT
CASSDRGEPNLNTEAFF
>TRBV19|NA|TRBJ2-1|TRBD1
TGTGCCAGTAGTGTCACAGGGGGCTCCTACAATGAGCAGTTCTTC
CASSVTGGSYNEQFF
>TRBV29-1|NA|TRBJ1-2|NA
TGCAGCGTTGTCCTCAGCTCCTATGGCTACACCTTC
CSVVLSSYGYTF
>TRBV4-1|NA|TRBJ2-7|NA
TGCGCCAGCAGCCAAGATATGGCTATCACCTACGAGCAGTACTTC
CASSQDMAITYEQYF
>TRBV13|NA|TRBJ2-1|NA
TGTGCCAGCAGCCAAGTCAATGAGCAGTTCTTC
CASSQVNEQFF
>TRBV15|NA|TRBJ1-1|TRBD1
TGTGCCACCAGCAGAGATCGACAGGGGGGTGCTTTCTTT
CATSRDRQGGAFF
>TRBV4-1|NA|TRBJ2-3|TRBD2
TGCGCCAGCAGCTCCCCACGGGCTAGCGGGACAGCGGATACGCAGTATTTT
CASSSPRASGTADTQYF
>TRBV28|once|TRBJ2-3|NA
TGTGCCAGCCTAGCGACTCGAGTAGCAGATACGCAGTATTTT
CASLATRVADTQYF
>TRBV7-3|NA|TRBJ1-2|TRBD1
TGTGCCAGCAGCTCCGGACCAGGGGGATATGGCTACACCTTC
CASSSGPGGYGYTF
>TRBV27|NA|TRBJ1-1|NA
TGTGCCAGCAGTCCGCTCTCTTGGGCGGTGAACACTGAAGCTTTCTTT
CASSPLSWAVNTEAFF